The clone carrying this T cell receptor (beta chain) was recorded only once. Its target is unknown. Libraries were prepared by immunoSEQ multiplex PCR; TCRdb keeps only in-frame clonotypes and omits some of them. The sample comprises about 20,000 clones, about nine tenths of which are singletons, and 9% to 15% rests with the top ten. These data come from a study of T cells in localized non-small cell lung cancer. Study observations and caveats: The study linked higher blood T cell density to longer overall survival. A median of about 58 of the top 100 tumor clones appeared in adjacent lung, which was paired and uninvolved. Uninvolved nearby lung showed the greatest T cell clonality, exceeding that found in tumor.

This CDR3 comprises 14 residues. V was clipped by 5 bases and J by 4 bases, with 14 bases between them. The V gene's germline CDR1 is MNHEY and CDR2 SVGAGI. The material sequenced was PBMCs, taken before any cancer treatment. The receptor was isolated from a man aged 40 to 70 with stage II squamous cell lung carcinoma. J is TRBJ1-2 and V is TRBV6-5, with D unresolved. The CDR3 bases are TGTGCCAGCAGTCTTGGAAGGCAGTCCTATGGCTACACCTTC. Translation: CASSLGRQSYGYTF.